Many counts were recorded for the clone carrying this T cell receptor (beta chain). What it binds is unknown. The sample comes from a study of T cell repertoires in cytomegalovirus infection. Study overall: Public TCR beta signatures were indicative of both CMV infection and a matching HLA type.

Study results and caveats: Ex vivo responses were dominated by HLA-C-restricted CMV-specific TCR beta clonotypes.

TCRdb used MiXCR to reprocess the reads, holding one entry per CDR3 protein. There are roughly 320,000 distinct CDR3 sequences in the sample; roughly a tenth occur only once, and 2% to 3% lies in the top ten. This receptor was taken from a human donor in good health (CMV status not recorded). Some clones in this sample may be carry-over from other donors' samples. Input material: PBMCs.

CDR3 bases: TGCGCCAGCAGCTTGACGGGACAGAAAAATGAAAAACTGTTTTTT. Translation gives CASSLTGQKNEKLFF. The chain recombines TRBV5-1 with TRBJ1-4; 7 nucleotides agree with TRBD1. J gave up 5 bases and V 1 base, and 5 bases lay outside the gene matches. Germline CDR1 and CDR2: SGHRS and YFSETQ. The length of the CDR3 is 15 residues.